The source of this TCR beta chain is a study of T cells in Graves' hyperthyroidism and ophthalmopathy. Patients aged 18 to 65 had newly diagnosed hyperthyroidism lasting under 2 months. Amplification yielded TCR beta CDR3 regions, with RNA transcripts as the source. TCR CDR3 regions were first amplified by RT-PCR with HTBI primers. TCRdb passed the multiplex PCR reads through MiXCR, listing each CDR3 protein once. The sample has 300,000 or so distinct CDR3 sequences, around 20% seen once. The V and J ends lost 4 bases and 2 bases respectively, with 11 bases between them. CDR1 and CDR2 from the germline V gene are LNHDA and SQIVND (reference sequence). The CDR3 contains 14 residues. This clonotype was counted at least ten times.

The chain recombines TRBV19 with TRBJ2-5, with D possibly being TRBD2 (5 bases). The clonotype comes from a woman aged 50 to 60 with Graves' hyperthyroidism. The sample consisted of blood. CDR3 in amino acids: CASSSPGIQETQYF. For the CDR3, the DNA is TGTGCCAGTAGTAGCCCGGGGATTCAAGAGACCCAGTACTTC. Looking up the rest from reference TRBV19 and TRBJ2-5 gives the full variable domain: DGGITQSPKYLFRKEGQNVTLSCEQNLNHDAMYWYRQDPGQGLRLIYYSQIVNDFQKGDIAEGYSVSREKKESFPLTVTSAQKNPTAFYLCASSSPGIQETQYFGPGTRLLVL.